The next 2 T cell receptor beta chains were all read from a single sample in a study of T cell repertoires in cytomegalovirus infection. TCRdb redid the calling of the reads with MiXCR, one entry per CDR3 protein. The table has roughly 90,000 distinct CDR3 sequences, around 32% seen once. These receptors are not linked to any known antigen. Sequencing used CD8+ T cells from cultured PBMCs, obtained from culture after CMV antigen stimulation. These receptors were collected from a human donor in good health (CMV status not recorded). Some clones in this sample may be carry-over from other donors' samples.

This clonotype has a handful of counts. J is TRBJ2-6 and V is TRBV6-1, with a tentative D call TRBD2 (6 bases). The CDR3 is made up of 15 amino acids. Germline V gene lookup returns CDR1 MNHNS and CDR2 SASEGT. Trimming cost V 8 bases and J 0 bases, with 11 bases left between them. CDR3: CASSWGVSGANVLTF. The CDR3 DNA reads as TGTGCCAGCTCCTGGGGGGTCTCTGGGGCCAACGTCCTGACTTTC.

A note on this clonotype: This may be a read error, as it is one base from a much larger clone. For the CDR3, the DNA is TGTGCCAGCAGCCACGGACTAGAGGGGATTCAGTACTTC. It translates to CASSHGLEGIQYF. V and J are TRBV7-6 and TRBJ2-4; 7 bases fit TRBD2. Germline V gene data show CDR1 as SGHVS and CDR2 as FNYEAQ. Trimming cost V 5 bases and J 10 bases; bases outside gene matches: 8. The CDR3 contains 13 residues.